Listed here is a single TCR beta chain. This sample is drawn from a study of control samples from healthy donors and cancer patients. Some clones are missing from TCRdb's copy, which holds only in-frame ones; the method was immunoSEQ multiplex PCR. In the table there are more than 150,000 clones, around 90% of which are singletons. V was pared by 5 bases and J by 7 bases, with 6 bases of the junction left unmatched. Germline CDR1 is SQVTM and CDR2 is ANQGSEA. The CDR3 has 14 residues. Input material: blood. The V gene is TRBV29-1, the J gene TRBJ2-5; 14 positions match TRBD2. The TCR originated in a woman in her 30s in good health. The CDR3 is CSVPGLAGGGTQYF. DNA of the CDR3: TGCAGCGTTCCTGGACTAGCGGGAGGTGGGACCCAGTACTTC.